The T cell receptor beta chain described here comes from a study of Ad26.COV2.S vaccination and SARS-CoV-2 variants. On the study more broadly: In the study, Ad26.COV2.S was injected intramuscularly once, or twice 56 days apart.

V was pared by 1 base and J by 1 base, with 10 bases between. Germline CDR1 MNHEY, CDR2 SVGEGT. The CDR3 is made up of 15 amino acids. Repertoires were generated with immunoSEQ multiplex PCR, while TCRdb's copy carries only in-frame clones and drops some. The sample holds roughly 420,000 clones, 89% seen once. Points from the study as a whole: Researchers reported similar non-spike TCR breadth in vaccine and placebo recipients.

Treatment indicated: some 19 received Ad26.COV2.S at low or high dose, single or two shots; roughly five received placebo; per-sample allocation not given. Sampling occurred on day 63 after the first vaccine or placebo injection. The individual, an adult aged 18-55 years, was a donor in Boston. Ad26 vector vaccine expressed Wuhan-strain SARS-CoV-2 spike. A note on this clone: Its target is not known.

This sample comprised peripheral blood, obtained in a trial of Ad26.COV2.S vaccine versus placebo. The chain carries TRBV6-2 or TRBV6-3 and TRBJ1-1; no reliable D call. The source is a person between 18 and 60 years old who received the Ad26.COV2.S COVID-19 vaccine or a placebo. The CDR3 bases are TGTGCCAGCAGTTACTTACGGTCATGGAACACTGAAGCTTTCTTT. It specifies CASSYLRSWNTEAFF.